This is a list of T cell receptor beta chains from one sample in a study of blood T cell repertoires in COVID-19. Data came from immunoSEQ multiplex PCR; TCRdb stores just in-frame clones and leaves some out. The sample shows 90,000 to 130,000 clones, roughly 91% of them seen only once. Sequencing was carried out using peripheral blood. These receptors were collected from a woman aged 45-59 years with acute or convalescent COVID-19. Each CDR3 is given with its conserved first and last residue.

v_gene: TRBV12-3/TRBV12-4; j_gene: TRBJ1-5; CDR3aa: CASRQYPGPQHF
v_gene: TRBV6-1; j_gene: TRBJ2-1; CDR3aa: CASRERTGARGNEQFF
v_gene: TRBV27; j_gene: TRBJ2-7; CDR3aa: CASSLSRSVPREQYF
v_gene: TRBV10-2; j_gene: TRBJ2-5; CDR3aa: CASSSPTSGQETQYF
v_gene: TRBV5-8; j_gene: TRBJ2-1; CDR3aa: CASSLGTDSYNEQFF
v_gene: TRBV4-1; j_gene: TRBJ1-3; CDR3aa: CASSLSGNTIYF
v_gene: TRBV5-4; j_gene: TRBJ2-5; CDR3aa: CASSLVGQVQETQYF
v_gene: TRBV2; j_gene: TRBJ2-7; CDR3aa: CASSDRTTQSF
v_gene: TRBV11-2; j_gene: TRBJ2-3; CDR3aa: CASSLGLAGGGDTQYF
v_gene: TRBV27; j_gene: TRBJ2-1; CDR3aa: CASSLGAVPAGEQFF
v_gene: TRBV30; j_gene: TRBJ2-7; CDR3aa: CAWSQDRGYEQYF
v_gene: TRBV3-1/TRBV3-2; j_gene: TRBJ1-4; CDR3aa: CASSLRTGGSTNEKLFF
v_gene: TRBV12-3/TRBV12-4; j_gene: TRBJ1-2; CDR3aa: CASTKEHYGYTF
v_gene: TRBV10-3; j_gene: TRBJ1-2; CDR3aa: CAISESHGGNYGYTF
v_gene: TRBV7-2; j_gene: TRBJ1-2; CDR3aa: CASKALNYGYTF
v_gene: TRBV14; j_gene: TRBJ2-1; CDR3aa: CASSQIQGGINEQFF
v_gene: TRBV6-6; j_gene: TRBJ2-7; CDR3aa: CASSMGQAGLYEQYF
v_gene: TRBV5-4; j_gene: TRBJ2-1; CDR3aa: CASGTGGGGYNEQFF
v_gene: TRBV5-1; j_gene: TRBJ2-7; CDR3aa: CASSWNPGQGSYEQYF
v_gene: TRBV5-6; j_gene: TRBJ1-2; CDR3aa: CASSNQGQNYGYTF
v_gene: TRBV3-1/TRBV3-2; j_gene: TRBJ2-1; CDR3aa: CASSESGEQFF
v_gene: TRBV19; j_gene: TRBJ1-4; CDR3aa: CASSSGTGREKLFF
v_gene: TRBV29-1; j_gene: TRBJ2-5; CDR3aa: CSVLGLAGRQETQYF
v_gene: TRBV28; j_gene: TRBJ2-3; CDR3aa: CASSSQGTGSDTQYF
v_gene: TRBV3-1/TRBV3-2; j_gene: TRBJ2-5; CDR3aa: CASSQNKLAGGGQETQYF
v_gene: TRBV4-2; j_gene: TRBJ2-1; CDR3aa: CASSLTSGPYNEQFF
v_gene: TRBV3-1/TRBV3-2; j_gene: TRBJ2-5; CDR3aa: CASSRPGLAGGRRETQYF
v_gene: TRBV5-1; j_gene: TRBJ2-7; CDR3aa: CASSLGDRTEQYF
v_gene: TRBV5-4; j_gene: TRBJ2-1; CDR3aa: CASSDSGGPYNEQFF
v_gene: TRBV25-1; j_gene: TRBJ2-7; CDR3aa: CASRKPGLAGAYEQYF
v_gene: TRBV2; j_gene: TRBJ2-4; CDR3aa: CASTLAGDIQYF
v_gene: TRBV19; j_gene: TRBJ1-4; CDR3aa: CATRTGGGRATNEKLFF
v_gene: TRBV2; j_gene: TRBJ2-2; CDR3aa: CASSVPQGENTGELFF
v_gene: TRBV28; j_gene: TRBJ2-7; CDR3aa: CASRVAGVSSYEQYF
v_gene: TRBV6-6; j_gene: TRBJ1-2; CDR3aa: CASSVTGDDYGYTF
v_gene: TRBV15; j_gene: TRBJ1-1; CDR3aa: CATRIGSSLRGNTEAFF
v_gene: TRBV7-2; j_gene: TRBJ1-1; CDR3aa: CASSLETGNTEAFF
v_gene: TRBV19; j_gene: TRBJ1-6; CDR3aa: CASRGQGDSPLHF